A selection of T cell receptor beta chains follows, all from one sample in a study of T cell changes during pregnancy in multiple sclerosis. Only in-frame clones appear in the TCRdb table, and some are missing; sequencing was by immunoSEQ multiplex PCR. The data show approximately 93,000 clones, approximately 89% seen once. The specimen comprised peripheral blood, sampled in the first trimester of pregnancy. The origin of the receptors is a female donor in good health, enrolled as a control in a pregnancy study. CDR3s include the opening cysteine and the closing phenylalanine or tryptophan. Each record gives: clone size, J gene, V gene, D gene, CDR3 DNA, CDR3 protein. A D gene is named only where the DNA matches it firmly. Some rows mark clone size as missing; the rest say once, few, many or name a class of expanded clone.

>.|TRBJ2-3|TRBV9|.
TGTGCCAGCAGCCCAAAACAGGGCGAACTATTCACAGATACGCAGTATTTT
CASSPKQGELFTDTQYF
>.|TRBJ2-3|TRBV5-1|.
TGCGCCAGCAGCCGAGGAGGAGGCACAGATACGCAGTATTTT
CASSRGGGTDTQYF
>.|TRBJ2-7|TRBV4-3|TRBD1
TGCGCCAGCAGCCAAGACCGGGACAGCTCCTACGAGCAGTACTTC
CASSQDRDSSYEQYF
>.|TRBJ2-5|TRBV5-1|TRBD2
TGCGCCAGCAGCCCTCGGGGGGACGGAGAGACCCAGTACTTC
CASSPRGDGETQYF
>.|TRBJ1-4|TRBV7-2|.
TGTGCCAGCAGCCAACCTACGGAAAAACTGTTTTTT
CASSQPTEKLFF
>.|TRBJ2-2|TRBV29-1|.
TGCAGCGTGGAAACGCAGGGAAACACCGGGGAGCTGTTTTTT
CSVETQGNTGELFF
>few|TRBJ1-6|TRBV4-2|TRBD1
TGTGCCAGCAGCCCAGCCGGGACAGATTCACCCCTCCACTTT
CASSPAGTDSPLHF
>.|TRBJ1-2|TRBV28|TRBD1
TGTGCCAGCAGTTTTGGGACAGGATTCTATGGCTACACCTTC
CASSFGTGFYGYTF
>.|TRBJ1-2|TRBV27|.
TGTGCCAGCAGTTCTACAGGGCTTGGCTACACCTTC
CASSSTGLGYTF
>.|TRBJ2-2|TRBV7-2|.
TGTGCCAGCAGCTTAGACGCGGGGGAGCTGTTTTTT
CASSLDAGELFF
>.|TRBJ1-1|TRBV18|.
TGTGCCAGCTCATTTCCAGGACACCAAAACACTGAAGCTTTCTTT
CASSFPGHQNTEAFF
>.|TRBJ2-7|TRBV9|TRBD1
TGTGCCAGCAGCATGGGACAGGGCCCCTACGAGCAGTACTTC
CASSMGQGPYEQYF
>.|TRBJ2-2|TRBV5-8|TRBD1
TGTGCCAGCAGCCCTGGACAGGGGATTAACACCGGGGAGCTGTTTTTT
CASSPGQGINTGELFF
>.|TRBJ1-5|TRBV21-1|.
TGTGCCAGCAGCAAAGAGCCGACAGGGTCCAGTCAGCCCCAGCATTTT
CASSKEPTGSSQPQHF
>.|TRBJ1-2|TRBV5-6|.
TGTGCCAGCAGCTTCGGGGAGACCTATGGCTACACCTTC
CASSFGETYGYTF
>.|TRBJ2-7|TRBV28|.
TGTGCCAGCAGTAAAACCCCCGGGACACGGTCTGTTTTC
CASSKTPGTRSVF
>.|TRBJ1-2|TRBV29-1|.
TGCAGCGTTGAAACGTGGCGACAGGAAAGGGGCTACACCTTC
CSVETWRQERGYTF
>few|TRBJ1-6|TRBV27|TRBD1
TGTGCCAGCAGTTCCGGACAGGGCCATTCACCCCTCCACTTT
CASSSGQGHSPLHF
>.|TRBJ1-6|TRBV7-6|.
TGTGCCAGCAGCTTCGGCAGAGGGCGGGATTCACCCCTCCACTTT
CASSFGRGRDSPLHF
>few|TRBJ1-5|TRBV19|.
TGTGCCAGTAGTATAGAATCTCGGCCCCAGCATTTT
CASSIESRPQHF
>.|TRBJ2-7|TRBV7-2|TRBD2
TGTGCCAGCAGCCCCGGACTAGTCTACGAGCAGTACTTC
CASSPGLVYEQYF
>.|TRBJ1-3|TRBV18|.
TGTGCCAGCTCCCTATCTCCTGTCCAGGTCTCTGGAAACACCATATATTTT
CASSLSPVQVSGNTIYF
>.|TRBJ1-3|TRBV14|.
TGTGCCAGCAGCCAAGCGACATATTTATATTTT
CASSQATYLYF
>.|TRBJ2-7|TRBV2|TRBD1
TGTGCCAGCAGTGAAGCACCGGGACAGGGAGACGAGCAGTACTTC
CASSEAPGQGDEQYF
>.|TRBJ2-7|TRBV7-9|.
TGTGCCAGCAGCCCCCCATTCAGGGGCTCCTACGAGCAGTACTTC
CASSPPFRGSYEQYF
>.|TRBJ1-1|TRBV18|TRBD1
TGTGCCAGCTCACCCGCAGGGGGAAGGAACACTGAAGCTTTCTTT
CASSPAGGRNTEAFF
>.|TRBJ2-7|TRBV30|TRBD1
TGTGCCTGGAGTAGGACAGGGCCTACGGGGGAGCAGTACTTC
CAWSRTGPTGEQYF
>.|TRBJ2-1|TRBV7-8|TRBD2
TGTGCCAGCAGCCCATTAGCGGGGGGCTCCTACAATGAGCAGTTCTTC
CASSPLAGGSYNEQFF
>.|TRBJ2-1|TRBV4-2|.
TGTGCCAGCAGCCAAGATCGCGGGTCCTACAATGAGCAGTTCTTC
CASSQDRGSYNEQFF
>.|TRBJ2-4|TRBV11-2|.
TGTGCCAGCAGCTTGGCAAAGAGGAGGGTAGACATTCAGTACTTC
CASSLAKRRVDIQYF
>.|TRBJ2-2|TRBV27|TRBD2
TGTGCCAGCAGTTTATCAGCGGGGCATCAGAACACCGGGGAGCTGTTTTTT
CASSLSAGHQNTGELFF
>.|TRBJ1-1|TRBV6-5|TRBD1
TGTGCCAGCAGTTACTCGACAGGGGTCACTGAAGCTTTCTTT
CASSYSTGVTEAFF
>.|TRBJ2-7|TRBV7-2|.
TGTGCCAGCAGCTTAGAGGCAGGGGCTTTCGAGCAGTACTTC
CASSLEAGAFEQYF
>once|TRBJ2-7|TRBV5-1|.
TGCGCCAGCACTACGGGTTGGGGCAGCTCCTACGAGCAGTACTTC
CASTTGWGSSYEQYF
>.|TRBJ1-2|TRBV29-1|TRBD1
TGCAGCGTTGGGGGACAGGGGCAGGGCTACACCTTC
CSVGGQGQGYTF
>.|TRBJ1-2|TRBV5-4|.
TGTGCCAGCAGCTCCAGCCTTTTCTCCGGGACATACTATGGCTACACCTTC
CASSSSLFSGTYYGYTF
>.|TRBJ2-3|TRBV9|.
TGTGCCAGCAGCGTGTACACCACAGATACGCAGTATTTT
CASSVYTTDTQYF
>.|TRBJ2-2|TRBV9|.
TGTGCCAGCAGCCCCGAGGGTCGGCCGAACACCGGGGAGCTGTTTTTT
CASSPEGRPNTGELFF
>.|TRBJ2-1|TRBV7-3|TRBD2
TGTGCCAGCAGCTTAGACTTTAGCGGGGGCTCCTCCAATGAGCAGTTCTTC
CASSLDFSGGSSNEQFF
>.|TRBJ2-7|TRBV5-1|TRBD2
TGCGCCAGCAGCTTGGCCGCGGGGGGGCCTTACGAGCAGTACTTC
CASSLAAGGPYEQYF
>.|TRBJ1-2|TRBV6-5|.
TGTGCCAGCAGTTACTCGAGGGTTGGCTATGGCTACACCTTC
CASSYSRVGYGYTF